This T cell receptor (beta chain) was identified in a study of tumor-infiltrating lymphocytes in primary liver carcinoma (dated by TCRdb to the late 2010s). As for the study more broadly: Four or five patients with histopathologically diagnosed primary liver carcinoma underwent surgical resection in China between November 2015 and 2016. The study combined TCRbeta repertoire sequencing, expression microarrays and whole-exome sequencing across five regions of each liver tumor, with adjacent normal tissue and blood. Of the five patients, three men and two women aged 30 to 69 years, four had hepatocellular carcinoma and one had combined HCC and intrahepatic cholangiocarcinoma. Technical replicate repertoires showed high reproducibility, with mean shared-clone rates approximately 0.89 and correlation coefficients above 0.98. Samples yielded roughly 3.5 to 8 million productive TCRbeta reads; read depth did not differ significantly between tissue types. The five patients had tumors of stage T1-T3 N0M0, with maximum diameters ranging from roughly 4.2 to 10 cm. A total of roughly 35 specimens from 5 patients, comprising about 25 tumor regions, 5 adjacent noncancerous liver tissues and 5 peripheral blood samples, were covered by TCRbeta repertoire sequencing. Overall study results and their limits: Only 4 or 5 patients were included in the study, and the authors note that the findings should be validated in a larger study. Pairs of tumor regions showed greater repertoire overlap (mean roughly 36%) than tumor-adjacent pairs (roughly 17%) or tumor-blood pairs (around 15%), which is consistent with antigen-driven expansion. Because sequencing covered only the TCR beta chain and unpaired alpha chains were not captured, true repertoire diversity is likely underestimated. The top 250 clones made up a significantly larger repertoire fraction in tumors than in blood (p = 0.039). Because the samples were bulk and unsorted, CD4+ and CD8+ T cell repertoires could not be compared.

Of note for this clonotype: Which antigen it targets is not known. This clone may be a read error of a much larger clone one base away.

The CDR3, cysteine through phenylalanine, is 16 amino acids long. The retained sequence is limited to the CDR3, 48 bases, with the frame set at the first base. From a lookup of the germline V gene, CDR1 and CDR2 are MGHRA and YSYEKL. Germline trimming amounts to 1 base on V and 1 base on J, with 5 as the count of junction bases outside the gene matches. TCRbeta-specific cDNA was reverse-transcribed from 500 to 550 ng total RNA using a constant-region primer and ProtoScript II reverse transcriptase. Construction of the TCRbeta libraries relied on three nested rounds of multiplex PCR, following a slightly modified ARM-PCR procedure. Each of the first two PCR rounds ran for approximately 11 cycles and used multiplex TRBV1-TRBV30 forward primers together with a Cbeta reverse primer. A final 25-cycle PCR with Deep VentR polymerase added sample barcodes and Illumina adapters. Amplicons of 200-500 bp were gel-purified with a QIAquick gel extraction kit before sequencing. The TCRbeta amplicons were sequenced with 250-bp paired-end reads on an Illumina HiSeq 2500. On the authors' methods: Reads were quality-trimmed with Trimmomatic v0.33, and paired reads were merged with FLASH v1.2.11 to recover full CDR3 sequences. MiGEC v1.2.1b assigned V, D and J germline segments to the rearranged TCRbeta sequences. Clonotype statistics and Shannon-Wiener diversity indices were calculated with VDJtools v1.0.0. Except for diversity analysis, only each sample's 250 most abundant clonotypes were used in subsequent analyses to reduce sampling bias. TCRdb ran its own pipeline on the public reads, namely fastp trimming at Q25 and MiXCR clone calling, and kept in-frame beta chains. Merged by CDR3 protein, the rows form single entries marked with the most common genes and DNA. Here the V and J calls rest on TCRdb's processing, not on the authors' analysis. The sample records fewer than 400,000 distinct CDR3 sequences, 65% of which are singletons. Of the sample, more than 8.5% is held by the ten largest clones.

RNA from unsorted whole blood was extracted with TRIzol reagent, and germline DNA was obtained with the DNeasy Blood & Tissue kit. Patients had chronic HBV infection and were treatment-naive at sampling. Before surgery, four milliliters of peripheral blood were drawn into K2EDTA tubes. Sequenced input: peripheral blood. Recombination connected TRBV4-1 to TRBJ2-3, and TRBD2 aligns with 7 junction nucleotides. This TCR came from a man aged 40-50 years with primary liver carcinoma and hepatitis B virus infection. The CDR3 protein is CASSQGAGARTDTQYF. Here is the DNA: TGCGCCAGCAGCCAAGGGGCGGGAGCGCGCACAGATACGCAGTATTTT.